Shown below are 30 T cell receptor beta chains from a single sample sequenced in a study of blood T cell repertoires in COVID-19. Measured with immunoSEQ multiplex PCR; TCRdb has only the in-frame clones, and not every one. The data contain 250,000 to 350,000 clones, roughly 87% of them seen just once; the ten biggest clones take up around 10%. Material for sequencing was PBMCs or T cells enriched from blood (not recorded which). The receptors stem from a woman younger than 30 who had recovered from COVID-19.

This clone was detected ten times or more. The rearrangement uses TRBV19 and TRBJ1-5; TRBD1 agrees at 7 bases. V was clipped by 9 bases and J by 0 bases; unmatched bases: 8. There are 15 residues in the CDR3. Germline CDR1 reads LNHDA; CDR2 reads SQIVND (reference sequence). Here the CDR3 reads CASDRDRYSNQPQHF. CDR3 DNA sequence: TGTGCCAGCGACCGGGACAGATATAGCAATCAGCCCCAGCATTTT.

The chain couples TRBV6-4 to TRBJ1-5; D perhaps matches TRBD1 (6 bases). CDR1 MRHNA and CDR2 SNTAGT come from the germline V gene. Trimming shortened V by 3 bases and J by 4 bases, and 13 bases separated the two germline ends. The CDR3 runs to 15 residues. CDR3 nucleotides: TGTGCCAGCAGTGAGCTGGACAGCCTAAATCAGCCCCAGCATTTT. This gives the protein CASSELDSLNQPQHF.

The count of this clone is one. This chain links TRBV14 with TRBJ1-2, with no clear D. Trimming removed 0 bases at V and 4 bases at J, with 6 bases between. This CDR3 spans 13 amino acids. CDR1 and CDR2 (germline): SGHDN, FVKESK. The CDR3 DNA follows: TGTGCCAGCAGCCAAGAGGTCAGCTATGGCTACACCTTC. Protein sequence: CASSQEVSYGYTF.

The chain combines TRBV19 with TRBJ1-1; D uncertain. Trimming removed 7 bases from V and 3 bases from J, with 12 bases in between. This CDR3 is 13 amino acids long. The V gene's germline CDR1 is LNHDA and CDR2 SQIVND (reference sequence). CDR3 residues: CASTLTADTEAFF. The CDR3 DNA sequence: TGTGCCAGTACCCTGACGGCGGACACTGAAGCTTTCTTT. Complete variable domain (other parts from reference TRBV19 and TRBJ1-1): DGGITQSPKYLFRKEGQNVTLSCEQNLNHDAMYWYRQDPGQGLRLIYYSQIVNDFQKGDIAEGYSVSREKKESFPLTVTSAQKNPTAFYLCASTLTADTEAFFGQGTRLTVV.

This chain joins TRBV5-1 and TRBJ1-1, with D perhaps TRBD1 (6 bases). The V and J ends lost 3 bases and 6 bases respectively, with 18 bases between them. The V gene's germline CDR1 is SGHRS and CDR2 YFSETQ. This CDR3 region has 15 residues. CDR3 sequence: CASSSTGGREAEAFF. The CDR3 DNA reads TGCGCCAGCAGCTCAACGGGGGGCAGGGAAGCTGAAGCTTTCTTT.

The sample holds one count of this clone. Other DNA sequences in this specimen translate into the identical CDR3. V gene TRBV9 combines with J gene TRBJ2-2, with TRBD1 matching 7 bases. The V gene's germline CDR1 is SGDLS and CDR2 YYNGEE. V lost 3 bases and J lost 0; bases outside the gene matches: 5. This CDR3 contains 16 residues. This CDR3 reads CASSGRQGPNTGELFF. The DNA of the CDR3 is TGTGCCAGCAGCGGCAGACAGGGTCCGAACACCGGGGAGCTGTTTTTT.

V and J are TRBV23-1 and TRBJ1-5, with TRBD1 matching 9 bases. TRBV23-1 falls under the ORF class, with uncertain function. The CDR3 is 16 amino acids. The J segment lost 4 bases and the V segment lost 0 bases, leaving 4 bases of the junction unmatched. In DNA form, the CDR3 reads TGCGCCAGCAGTCAATCTGGACAGGGGAGAAATCAGCCCCAGCATTTT. This codes for CASSQSGQGRNQPQHF.

This rearrangement joins TRBV9 to TRBJ2-3, with TRBD2 identical over 9 bases. CDR1 is SGDLS and CDR2 is YYNGEE in the germline V gene. V shed 4 bases, J shed 3 bases, and the junction held 9 bases outside the gene matches. The CDR3 is 16 amino acids. The CDR3 sequence is CASSLSLAGGTDTQYF. CDR3 coding DNA: TGTGCCAGCAGCCTTAGCTTGGCGGGAGGGACAGATACGCAGTATTTT. The full variable domain, rest sourced from reference TRBV9 and TRBJ2-3, is DSGVTQTPKHLITATGQRVTLRCSPRSGDLSVYWYQQSLDQGLQFLIQYYNGEERAKGNILERFSAQQFPDLHSELNLSSLELGDSALYFCASSLSLAGGTDTQYFGPGTRLTVL.

V usage is TRBV2 and J usage is TRBJ2-5, with TRBD2 matching over 10 bases. V dropped 10 bases and J dropped 3; count of bases not matched to a gene: 11. CDR3 length: 15 amino acids. CDR1 and CDR2 (germline): SNHLY, FYNNEI. The CDR3 reads CANSIGLAGEETQYF. CDR3 nucleotides: TGTGCCAACTCCATAGGGCTAGCGGGGGAAGAGACCCAGTACTTC.

The chain carries TRBV19 and TRBJ1-2; 7 nucleotides align to TRBD1. The CDR3 extends over 13 amino acids. The germline V gene has CDR1 LNHDA and CDR2 SQIVND (reference sequence). J lost 4 bases, V lost 6 bases, and 5 bases had no gene match. The CDR3 spells CASRSDRTYGYTF. CDR3 nucleotide sequence: TGTGCCAGTAGGTCGGACAGGACCTATGGCTACACCTTC. Full variable domain (rest looked up from reference TRBV19 and TRBJ1-2): DGGITQSPKYLFRKEGQNVTLSCEQNLNHDAMYWYRQDPGQGLRLIYYSQIVNDFQKGDIAEGYSVSREKKESFPLTVTSAQKNPTAFYLCASRSDRTYGYTFGSGTRLTVV.

This rearrangement joins TRBV28 to TRBJ1-2, with TRBD1 matching over 8 bases. CDR1 and CDR2 from the germline V gene are MDHEN and SYDVKM. V lost 3 bases, J lost 8 bases, and 5 bases stayed unmatched. The CDR3 sequence is 13 residues long. CDR3 amino acids: CASSLAGGGGYTF. The CDR3 DNA reads TGTGCCAGCAGTTTGGCAGGGGGCGGCGGCTACACCTTC.

The gene calls are TRBV14 and TRBJ2-3, with 7 bases that match TRBD2. Germline V gene data show CDR1 as SGHDN and CDR2 as FVKESK. J gave up 6 bases and V 4 bases, and 4 bases lay outside the gene matches. The CDR3 length is 13 residues. The CDR3 nucleotides read TGTGCCAGCAGCCTCGGACTAGTTGATACGCAGTATTTT. It codes for CASSLGLVDTQYF.

The rearrangement links TRBV19 to TRBJ1-5; no definite D call. Trimming left V 7 bases short and J 2 bases short, with 12 bases between. The germline V gene encodes CDR1 LNHDA and CDR2 SQIVND (reference sequence). The CDR3 totals 14 residues. The CDR3 loop reads CASTPAAGNQPQHF. DNA for the CDR3: TGTGCCAGTACCCCCGCAGCGGGCAATCAGCCCCAGCATTTT.

The V call is TRBV4-1, the J call TRBJ2-1, with 8 nucleotides matching TRBD2. Unmatched junction bases numbered 6, after V lost 1 base and J lost 4 bases. The CDR3 runs to 16 residues. The germline gives CDR1 MGHRA, CDR2 YSYEKL. In DNA form, the CDR3 reads TGCGCCAGCAGCCAAGGAGCCAGCGGGGGATACAATGAGCAGTTCTTC. Its protein product is CASSQGASGGYNEQFF.

The rearrangement joins TRBV9 to TRBJ2-2, with D possibly matching TRBD1 (5 bases). The germline CDR1 and CDR2 sequences are SGDLS and YYNGEE. This CDR3 comprises 14 residues. V was shortened by 6 bases and J by 7 bases, with 16 bases between the two germline ends. The CDR3 DNA follows: TGTGCCAGCAAAAGGGGCATCTCGGGCGGGGAGCTGTTTTTT. Amino acids: CASKRGISGGELFF.

The chain combines TRBV2 with TRBJ1-4; D gene ambiguous. The germline V gene encodes CDR1 SNHLY and CDR2 FYNNEI. V dropped 0 bases and J dropped 11 bases, with 22 bases sitting between them. The CDR3 is 17 residues long. CDR3 sequence: CASSEAGPGSPRWKLFF. In DNA, the CDR3 is TGTGCCAGCAGTGAAGCTGGGCCCGGCAGCCCCCGTTGGAAACTGTTTTTT. The full variable domain, completed using reference TRBV2 and TRBJ1-4, is EPEVTQTPSHQVTQMGQEVILRCVPISNHLYFYWYRQILGQKVEFLVSFYNNEISEKSEIFDDQFSVERPDGSNFTLKIRSTKLEDSAMYFCASSEAGPGSPRWKLFFGSGTQLSVL.

The rearrangement joins TRBV6-6 to TRBJ1-5; D possibly corresponds to TRBD1 (6 bases). Germline CDR1 and CDR2: MNHNY and SVGAGI (reference sequence). V was shortened by 5 bases and J by 0 bases, with 14 bases between the two germline ends. The CDR3 consists of 16 residues. The CDR3 DNA is TGTGCCAGCAGTACGGCAGGGGCGTTTAGCAATCAGCCCCAGCATTTT. Its protein is CASSTAGAFSNQPQHF.

This clone was observed at least ten times. This chain uses TRBV19 with TRBJ2-7; 10 bases are a match to TRBD1. The CDR3 loop spans 15 amino acids. Germline V gene sequence: CDR1 LNHDA, CDR2 SQIVND (reference sequence). With 5 bases clipped from V and 4 bases from J, the junction kept 8 bases outside the gene matches. The chain's CDR3 is CASSVSGTGEYEQYF. The CDR3 DNA sequence: TGTGCCAGTAGTGTCTCCGGGACAGGGGAATACGAGCAGTACTTC.

The gene calls are TRBV27 and TRBJ2-1, with D possibly being TRBD2 (5 bases). Trimming cost V 4 bases and J 7 bases, with 20 bases left between them. The CDR3 consists of 16 residues. CDR1 and CDR2 (germline): MNHEY, SMNVEV (reference sequence). The CDR3 nucleotides read TGTGCCAGCAGTTCTTGGTCCGGCGGGCTGGGGAATGAGCAGTTCTTC. Translation gives CASSSWSGGLGNEQFF.

The V call is TRBV28, the J call TRBJ2-7; D not resolved. The CDR3 contains 13 residues. V dropped 2 bases and J dropped 3 bases, with 8 bases sitting between them. Germline V CDR1 and CDR2: MDHEN, SYDVKM. This CDR3 reads CASSLTEYYEQYF. CDR3 in DNA: TGTGCCAGCAGTTTAACGGAGTACTACGAGCAGTACTTC.

The gene calls are TRBV7-6 and TRBJ1-1; D ambiguous. Germline loops: CDR1 SGHVS, CDR2 FNYEAQ. The V gene lost 2 bases and the J gene lost 1 base, with 8 bases spanning the gap. This CDR3 has 14 residues. The CDR3 spells CASSLLTGNTEAFF. The CDR3 DNA reads TGTGCCAGCAGCTTATTAACGGGGAACACTGAAGCTTTCTTT.

The V call is TRBV29-1, the J call TRBJ1-2; TRBD1 might be the D (6 bases). Germline CDR1 SQVTM, CDR2 ANQGSEA. This CDR3 contains 11 residues. The ends were cut back, 4 bases at V and 13 bases at J, with 16 bases in the middle. DNA for the CDR3: TGCAGCGTTGGAGGACAGCCACCACTCACCTTC. Translated: CSVGGQPPLTF.

The J gene is TRBJ1-4, the V gene TRBV3-1 (or the pseudogene TRBV3-2); D gene unclear. V was shortened by 4 bases and J by 8 bases, with 20 bases between the two germline ends. Germline values: CDR1 LGHDT, CDR2 YNNKEL (reference sequence). The CDR3 extends over 16 amino acids. The DNA of the CDR3 is TGTGCCAGCAGCCTTCGCCAATGGCGTGGGGAGGAAAAACTGTTTTTT. Translation: CASSLRQWRGEEKLFF.

This chain joins TRBV7-9 and TRBJ2-7, with D unclear. The CDR3 runs 12 residues. Trimming shortened V by 5 bases and J by 2 bases, and 7 bases separated the two germline ends. Germline CDR1 reads SEHNR; CDR2 reads FQNEAQ (reference sequence). This CDR3 is CASSPATYEQYF. The CDR3 DNA reads as TGTGCCAGCAGCCCCGCGACCTACGAGCAGTACTTC.

This sequence joins TRBV28 and TRBJ1-3; 9 nucleotides line up with TRBD1. The germline CDR1 and CDR2 sequences are MDHEN and SYDVKM. V was pared by 4 bases and J by 0 bases, with 4 bases of the junction left unmatched. The CDR3 length is 16 residues. CDR3 amino acids: CASSSTDRGSGNTIYF. As DNA, the CDR3 is TGTGCCAGCAGTTCAACGGACAGGGGCTCTGGAAACACCATATATTTT.

This clone was picked up one time. The chain is built from TRBV13 and TRBJ1-5; TRBD1 matches at 7 bases. Germline values: CDR1 PRHDT, CDR2 FYEKMQ (reference sequence). The CDR3 has 17 residues. The V gene end was trimmed by 5 bases and the J gene end by 0 bases; junction bases not matched to a gene: 10. CDR3 residues: CASSHKGGLDSNQPQHF. CDR3 sequence (DNA): TGTGCCAGCAGCCACAAAGGGGGCCTGGATAGCAATCAGCCCCAGCATTTT.

This clone was found once. This rearrangement joins TRBV28 to TRBJ1-4; maybe TRBD1 (6 bases). The CDR3 runs 15 residues. V gave up 8 bases and J gave up 7 bases, with 20 bases separating them. Germline loops: CDR1 MDHEN, CDR2 SYDVKM. DNA for the CDR3: TGTGCCAGCTCACGCCTGGGGGCGCTGGGTGAAAAACTGTTTTTT. Translation gives CASSRLGALGEKLFF. The variable domain in full, completed from reference TRBV28 and TRBJ1-4, reads DVKVTQSSRYLVKRTGEKVFLECVQDMDHENMFWYRQDPGLGLRLIYFSYDVKMKEKGDIPEGYSVSREKKERFSLILESASTNQTSMYLCASSRLGALGEKLFFGSGTQLSVL.

The V call is TRBV4-1, the J call TRBJ2-2, with D possibly matching TRBD2 (6 bases). The germline gives CDR1 MGHRA, CDR2 YSYEKL. V lost 3 bases and J 4 bases, leaving 24 bases between the germline ends. The CDR3 totals 19 residues. CDR3 sequence: CASSQEGRPDGRGTGELFF. In nucleotides, the CDR3 is TGCGCCAGCAGCCAGGAGGGACGACCCGACGGGCGTGGCACCGGGGAGCTGTTTTTT.

This clone turned up a few times. V usage is TRBV24-1 and J usage is TRBJ2-1; D perhaps matches TRBD1 (6 bases). The CDR3 sequence is 15 residues long. Trimming left V 4 bases short and J 8 bases short, with 17 bases between. Germline CDR1 and CDR2: KGHDR and SFDVKD. This CDR3 is CATSDRRQVEDEQFF. The CDR3 region has the DNA TGTGCCACCAGTGACCGTAGACAGGTGGAGGATGAGCAGTTCTTC.

This clone occurred once. The chain uses TRBV28 and TRBJ1-4, with D unresolved. The germline CDR1 and CDR2 sequences are MDHEN and SYDVKM. V shed 3 bases and J shed 8 bases, with 10 bases lying between them. The CDR3 loop spans 13 amino acids. As DNA, the CDR3 is TGTGCCAGCAGTTTGCGCCCTAGGGAAAAACTGTTTTTT. Translation gives CASSLRPREKLFF.